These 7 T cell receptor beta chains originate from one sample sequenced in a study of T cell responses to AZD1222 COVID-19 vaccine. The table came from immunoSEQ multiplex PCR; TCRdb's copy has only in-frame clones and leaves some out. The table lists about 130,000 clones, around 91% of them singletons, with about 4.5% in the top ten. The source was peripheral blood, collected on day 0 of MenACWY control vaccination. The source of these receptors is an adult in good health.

The CDR3 spells CASSSGTGIDTEAFF. The CDR3 DNA is TGCGCCAGCAGCTCGGGAACAGGGATCGACACTGAAGCTTTCTTT. The chain uses TRBV5-1 and TRBJ1-1; D may be TRBD1 (6 bases). Germline lookup yields CDR1 SGHRS and CDR2 YFSETQ. The CDR3 loop spans 15 amino acids. The germline V and J ends were trimmed by 3 bases and 3 bases, with 15 bases remaining between them.

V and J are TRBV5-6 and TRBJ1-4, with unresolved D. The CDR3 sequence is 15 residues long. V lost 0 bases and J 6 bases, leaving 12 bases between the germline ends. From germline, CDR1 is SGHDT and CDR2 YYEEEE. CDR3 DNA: TGTGCCAGCAGCTTGGCTTGGGCAGCCGATGAAAAACTGTTTTTT. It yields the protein CASSLAWAADEKLFF.

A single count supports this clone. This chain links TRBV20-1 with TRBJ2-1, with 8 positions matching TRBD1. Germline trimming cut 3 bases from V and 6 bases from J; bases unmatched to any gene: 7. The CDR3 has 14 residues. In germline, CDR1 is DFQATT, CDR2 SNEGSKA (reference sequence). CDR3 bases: TGCAGTGCTAGTTTTGCAGGGGGCTTCAATGAGCAGTTCTTC. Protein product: CSASFAGGFNEQFF.

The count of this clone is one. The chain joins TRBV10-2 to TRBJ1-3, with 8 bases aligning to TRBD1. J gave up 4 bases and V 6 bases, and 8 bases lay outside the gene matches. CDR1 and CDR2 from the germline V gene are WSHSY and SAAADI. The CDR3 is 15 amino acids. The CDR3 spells CASSPSDRGGNTIYF. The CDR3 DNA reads TGCGCCAGCAGCCCCTCCGACAGGGGAGGAAACACCATATATTTT.

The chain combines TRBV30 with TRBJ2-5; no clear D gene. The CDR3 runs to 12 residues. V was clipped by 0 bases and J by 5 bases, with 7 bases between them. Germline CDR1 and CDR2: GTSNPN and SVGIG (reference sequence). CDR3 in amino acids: CAWSVLGETQYF. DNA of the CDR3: TGTGCCTGGAGTGTACTGGGGGAGACCCAGTACTTC. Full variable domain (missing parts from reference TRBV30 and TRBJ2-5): SQTIHQWPATLVQPVGSPLSLECTVEGTSNPNLYWYRQAAGRGLQLLFYSVGIGQISSEVPQNLSASRPQDRQFILSSKKLLLSDSGFYLCAWSVLGETQYFGPGTRLLVL.

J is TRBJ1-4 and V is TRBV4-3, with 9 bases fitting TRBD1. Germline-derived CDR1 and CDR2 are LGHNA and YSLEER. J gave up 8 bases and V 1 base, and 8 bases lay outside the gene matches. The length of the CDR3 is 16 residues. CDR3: CASSQAIGQGREKLFF. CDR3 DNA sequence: TGCGCCAGCAGCCAAGCAATAGGACAGGGGCGGGAAAAACTGTTTTTT.

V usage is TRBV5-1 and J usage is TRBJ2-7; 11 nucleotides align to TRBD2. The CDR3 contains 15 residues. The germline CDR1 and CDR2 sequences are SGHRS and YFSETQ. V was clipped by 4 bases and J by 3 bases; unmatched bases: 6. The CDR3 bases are TGCGCCAGCAGCCGAAGTAGCGGGAGGGTCTACGAGCAGTACTTC. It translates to CASSRSSGRVYEQYF.